This T cell receptor beta chain stems from a study of tissue T cells after allogeneic stem cell transplantation. Trimming at V came to 3 bases and at J to 0 bases, leaving 4 bases not matched to a gene. Germline V lookup: CDR1 NSQYPW, CDR2 LRSPGD (reference sequence). The CDR3 sequence is 16 residues long. The data were produced by immunoSEQ multiplex PCR, yet TCRdb's version contains in-frame clones alone and is incomplete. Of roughly 4,000 clones listed, around 43% are singletons. Stated time point: mouse harvest day 14 after allogeneic transplant. Mouse grafts combined 10^7 T-cell-depleted bone marrow cells with 10^6 splenic CD5+ T cells. This clone was found a few times. Its specificity is not known. Genes and germline are mouse. Sequencing ends 1 residue short of the CDR3 end; the germline J gene provides the rest. Points from the study as a whole: Within patients, tissue anatomy strongly shaped TCR repertoire composition.

The genes are TRBV1 and TRBJ1-4, with 7 bases fitting TRBD1. The sequenced sample was gut tissue. The sequence derives from a female BALB/c mouse given C57BL/6 T cells with graft-versus-host disease after an allogeneic hematopoietic cell transplant. The DNA read from the CDR3 is TGCACCTGCAGTGCGCGGGACAGAATTTCCAACGAAAGATTATTT. Translated: CTCSARDRISNERLF. The CDR3 in its entirety is CTCSARDRISNERLFF.